Reported below is one T cell receptor beta chain. TCRdb's copy holds only in-frame clones and misses some; the assay was immunoSEQ multiplex PCR. This table holds some 200,000 clones, roughly 84% found once. The record originates from a study of cytomegalovirus exposure and HLA in healthy donors. The CDR3 totals 16 residues. In germline, CDR1 is MNHEY, CDR2 SMNVEV (reference sequence). Trimming left V 10 bases short and J 0 bases short, with 19 bases between. Material for sequencing was PBMCs. This TCR derives from a woman aged 30 to 39 in good health and CMV-seropositive. This rearrangement joins TRBV27 to TRBJ1-3; D perhaps matches TRBD1 (5 bases). DNA for the CDR3: TGTGCCACGGGGGACGGACCTCTCCACTCTGGAAACACCATATATTTT. Protein: CATGDGPLHSGNTIYF.